This T cell receptor (beta chain) was observed in a study of radiotherapy plus CTLA-4 blockade in lung cancer. Patients in the study, people with chemo-refractory metastatic non-small-cell lung cancer, received focal radiation plus ipilimumab CTLA-4 blockade. The CDR3 is made up of 17 amino acids. In germline, CDR1 is KGHSH, CDR2 LQKENI. V gave up 3 bases and J gave up 3 bases; unmatched junction bases: 9. The protocol was immunoSEQ multiplex PCR, while the TCRdb copy is restricted to in-frame clones and leaves out a portion. Here the sample spans about 80,000 clones, about 78% being singletons. Sample: peripheral blood, taken from a patient treated with radiotherapy plus ipilimumab. V and J are TRBV18 and TRBJ1-5; 9 bases are shared with TRBD1. The clonotype originates from a human donor with non-small cell lung cancer whose response to radiotherapy plus ipilimumab could not be evaluated. Some clones in this sample may be carry-over from other donors' samples. The DNA for the CDR3 is TGTGCCAGCTCACCTTACCGGGACAGGGCCCCCAATCAGCCCCAGCATTTT. It translates to CASSPYRDRAPNQPQHF.